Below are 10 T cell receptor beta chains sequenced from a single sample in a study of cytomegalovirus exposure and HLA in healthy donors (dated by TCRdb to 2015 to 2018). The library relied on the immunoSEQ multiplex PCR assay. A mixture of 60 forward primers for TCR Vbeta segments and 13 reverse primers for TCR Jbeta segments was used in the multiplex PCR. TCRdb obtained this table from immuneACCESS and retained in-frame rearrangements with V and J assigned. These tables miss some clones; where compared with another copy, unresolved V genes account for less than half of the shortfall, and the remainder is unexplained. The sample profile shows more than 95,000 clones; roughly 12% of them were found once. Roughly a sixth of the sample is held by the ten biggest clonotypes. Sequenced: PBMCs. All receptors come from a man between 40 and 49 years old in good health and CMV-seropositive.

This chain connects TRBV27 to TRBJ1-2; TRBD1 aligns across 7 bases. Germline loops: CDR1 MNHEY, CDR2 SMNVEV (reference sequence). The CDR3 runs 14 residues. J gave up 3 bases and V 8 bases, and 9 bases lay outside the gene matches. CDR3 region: CASARQGIDYGYTF. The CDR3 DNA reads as TGTGCCAGCGCCAGACAGGGAATCGACTATGGCTACACCTTC.

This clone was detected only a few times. CDR3 DNA sequence: TGTGCCAGCAGCGTAGGAGCGGGAGAGTCCGAGCAGTACTTC. Residues: CASSVGAGESEQYF. The V gene is TRBV9, the J gene TRBJ2-7; 8 bases map to TRBD2. The junction had 5 bases not matched to a gene; V was cut back by 0 bases and J by 6 bases. This CDR3 is built from 14 residues. Germline V gene sequence: CDR1 SGDLS, CDR2 YYNGEE.

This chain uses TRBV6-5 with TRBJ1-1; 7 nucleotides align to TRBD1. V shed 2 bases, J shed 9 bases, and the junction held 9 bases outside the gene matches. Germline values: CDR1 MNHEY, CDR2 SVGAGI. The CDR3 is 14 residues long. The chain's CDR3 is CASSYSRGMRKAFF. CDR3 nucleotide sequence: TGTGCCAGCAGTTACAGCAGGGGGATGCGGAAAGCTTTCTTT.

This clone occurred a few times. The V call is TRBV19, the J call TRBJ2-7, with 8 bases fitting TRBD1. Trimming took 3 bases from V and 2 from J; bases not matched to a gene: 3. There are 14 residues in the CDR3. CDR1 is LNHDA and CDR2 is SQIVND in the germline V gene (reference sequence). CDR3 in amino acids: CASSIGTGPYEQYF. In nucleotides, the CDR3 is TGTGCCAGTAGTATCGGGACAGGACCCTACGAGCAGTACTTC.

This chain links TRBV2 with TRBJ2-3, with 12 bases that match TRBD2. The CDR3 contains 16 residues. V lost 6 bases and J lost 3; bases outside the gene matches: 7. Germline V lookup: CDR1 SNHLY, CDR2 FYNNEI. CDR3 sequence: CASSDLLAGGTDTQYF. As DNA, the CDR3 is TGTGCCAGCAGCGACCTACTAGCGGGAGGAACAGATACGCAGTATTTT.

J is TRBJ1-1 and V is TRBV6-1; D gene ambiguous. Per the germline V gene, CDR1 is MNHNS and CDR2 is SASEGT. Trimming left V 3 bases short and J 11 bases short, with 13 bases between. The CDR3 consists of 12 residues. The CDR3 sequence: CASSDRGGRAFF. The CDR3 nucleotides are TGTGCCAGCAGTGATCGGGGAGGACGGGCTTTCTTT.

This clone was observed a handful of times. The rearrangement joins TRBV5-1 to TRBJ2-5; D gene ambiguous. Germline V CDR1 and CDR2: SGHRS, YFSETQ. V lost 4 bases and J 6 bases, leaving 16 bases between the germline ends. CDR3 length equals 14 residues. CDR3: CASSLSFLTKTQYF. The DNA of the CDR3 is TGCGCCAGCAGCCTATCGTTCCTTACGAAGACCCAGTACTTC. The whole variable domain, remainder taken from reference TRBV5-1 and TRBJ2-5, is KAGVTQTPRYLIKTRGQQVTLSCSPISGHRSVSWYQQTPGQGLQFLFEYFSETQRNKGNFPGRFSGRQFSNSRSEMNVSTLELGDSALYLCASSLSFLTKTQYFGPGTRLLVL.

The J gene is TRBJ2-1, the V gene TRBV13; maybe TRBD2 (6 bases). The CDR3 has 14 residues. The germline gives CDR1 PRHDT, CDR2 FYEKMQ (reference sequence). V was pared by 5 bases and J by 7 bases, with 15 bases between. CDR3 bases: TGTGCCAGCAGCCACACGGGGGATAGGAATGAGCAGTTCTTC. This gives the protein CASSHTGDRNEQFF.

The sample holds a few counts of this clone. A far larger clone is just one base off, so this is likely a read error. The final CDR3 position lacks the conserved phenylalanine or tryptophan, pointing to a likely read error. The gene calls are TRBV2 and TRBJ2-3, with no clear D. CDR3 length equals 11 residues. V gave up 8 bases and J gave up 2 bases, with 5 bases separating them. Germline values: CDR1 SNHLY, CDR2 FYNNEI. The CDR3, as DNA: TGTGCCAGCCGAGTCACAGATACGCAGTATTTG. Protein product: CASRVTDTQYL.

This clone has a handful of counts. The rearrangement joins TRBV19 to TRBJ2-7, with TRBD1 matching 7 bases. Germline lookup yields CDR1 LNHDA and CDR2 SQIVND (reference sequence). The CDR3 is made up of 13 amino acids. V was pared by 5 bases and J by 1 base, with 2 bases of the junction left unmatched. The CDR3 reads CASSVDRSYEQYF. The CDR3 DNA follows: TGTGCCAGTAGTGTGGACAGGTCCTACGAGCAGTACTTC.